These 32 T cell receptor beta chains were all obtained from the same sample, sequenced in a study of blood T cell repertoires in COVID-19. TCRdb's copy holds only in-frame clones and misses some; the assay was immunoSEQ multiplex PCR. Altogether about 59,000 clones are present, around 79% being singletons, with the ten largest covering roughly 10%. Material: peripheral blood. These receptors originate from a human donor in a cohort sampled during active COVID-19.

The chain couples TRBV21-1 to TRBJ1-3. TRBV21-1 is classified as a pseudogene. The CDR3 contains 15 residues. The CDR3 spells CASPEGFSSGNTIYF. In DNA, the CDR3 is TGTGCCAGCCCCGAGGGATTTAGCTCTGGAAACACCATATATTTT.

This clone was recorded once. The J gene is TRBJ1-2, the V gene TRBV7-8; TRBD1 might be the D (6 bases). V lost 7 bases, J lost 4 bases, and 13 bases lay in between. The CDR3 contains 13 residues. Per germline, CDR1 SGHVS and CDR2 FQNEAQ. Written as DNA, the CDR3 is TGTGCCAGCACCACGAGGGGGGGCTATGGCTACACCTTC. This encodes CASTTRGGYGYTF.

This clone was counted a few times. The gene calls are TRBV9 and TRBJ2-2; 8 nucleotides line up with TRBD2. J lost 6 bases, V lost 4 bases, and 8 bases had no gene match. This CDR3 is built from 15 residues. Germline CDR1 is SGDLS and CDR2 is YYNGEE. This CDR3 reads CASSSRLANSGELFF. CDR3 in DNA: TGTGCCAGCAGCTCCAGACTAGCGAATTCCGGGGAGCTGTTTTTT.

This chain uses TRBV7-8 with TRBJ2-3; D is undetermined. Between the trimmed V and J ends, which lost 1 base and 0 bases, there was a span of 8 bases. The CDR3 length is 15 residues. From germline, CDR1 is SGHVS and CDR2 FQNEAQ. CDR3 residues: CASSLEAASTDTQYF. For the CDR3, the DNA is TGTGCCAGCAGCTTAGAGGCGGCTAGCACAGATACGCAGTATTTT. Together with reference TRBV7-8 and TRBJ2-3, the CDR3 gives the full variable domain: GAGVSQSPRYKVAKRGQDVALRCDPISGHVSLFWYQQALGQGPEFLTYFQNEAQLDKSGLPSDRFFAERPEGSVSTLKIQRTQQEDSAVYLCASSLEAASTDTQYFGPGTRLTVL.

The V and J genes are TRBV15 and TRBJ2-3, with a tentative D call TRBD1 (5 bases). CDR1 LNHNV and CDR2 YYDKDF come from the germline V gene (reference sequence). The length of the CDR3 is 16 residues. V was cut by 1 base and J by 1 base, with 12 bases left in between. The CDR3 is CATSRGGRTGTDTQYF. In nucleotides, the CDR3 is TGTGCCACCAGCAGAGGGGGCCGCACGGGCACAGATACGCAGTATTTT.

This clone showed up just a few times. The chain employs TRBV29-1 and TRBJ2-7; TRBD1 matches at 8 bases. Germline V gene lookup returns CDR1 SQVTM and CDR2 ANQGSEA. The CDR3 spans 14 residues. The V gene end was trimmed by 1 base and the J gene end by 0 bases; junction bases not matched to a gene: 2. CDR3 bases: TGCAGCGTTGAAGGGGACAGGAGCTCCTACGAGCAGTACTTC. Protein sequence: CSVEGDRSSYEQYF.

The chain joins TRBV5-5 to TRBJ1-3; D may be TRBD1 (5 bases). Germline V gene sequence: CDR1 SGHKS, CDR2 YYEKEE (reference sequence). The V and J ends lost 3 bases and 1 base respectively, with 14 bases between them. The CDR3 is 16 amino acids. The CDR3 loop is CASSSLFRGSGNTIYF. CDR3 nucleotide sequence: TGTGCCAGCAGCTCCTTATTCCGGGGGTCTGGAAACACCATATATTTT.

CDR3 protein: CASSAQGAVRGEQFF. The CDR3 region has the DNA TGTGCCAGCTCAGCACAGGGGGCGGTGAGGGGTGAGCAGTTCTTC. The chain is built from TRBV6-5 and TRBJ2-1, with 9 bases fitting TRBD1. The CDR3 extends over 15 amino acids. V gave up 8 bases and J gave up 9 bases; unmatched junction bases: 14. Per germline, CDR1 MNHEY and CDR2 SVGAGI.

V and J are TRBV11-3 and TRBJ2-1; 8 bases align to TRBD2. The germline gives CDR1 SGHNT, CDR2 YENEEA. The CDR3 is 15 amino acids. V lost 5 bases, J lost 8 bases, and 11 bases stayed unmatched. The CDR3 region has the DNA TGTGCCAGCAGCCCTAAGCCTAGCGGGCTAGATGAGCAGTTCTTC. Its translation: CASSPKPSGLDEQFF.

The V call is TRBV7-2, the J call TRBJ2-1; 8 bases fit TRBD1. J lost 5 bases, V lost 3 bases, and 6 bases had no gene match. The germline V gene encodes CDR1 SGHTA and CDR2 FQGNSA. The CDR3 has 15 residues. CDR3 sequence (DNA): TGTGCCAGCAGCTTCGGCAGGGGGCGGGACAATGAGCAGTTCTTC. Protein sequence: CASSFGRGRDNEQFF.

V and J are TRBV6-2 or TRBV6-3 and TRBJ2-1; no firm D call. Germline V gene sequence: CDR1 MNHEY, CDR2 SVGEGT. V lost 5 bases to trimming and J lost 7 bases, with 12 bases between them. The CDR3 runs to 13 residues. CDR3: CASSIGLFNEQFF. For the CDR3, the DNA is TGTGCCAGCAGTATTGGCCTTTTTAATGAGCAGTTCTTC.

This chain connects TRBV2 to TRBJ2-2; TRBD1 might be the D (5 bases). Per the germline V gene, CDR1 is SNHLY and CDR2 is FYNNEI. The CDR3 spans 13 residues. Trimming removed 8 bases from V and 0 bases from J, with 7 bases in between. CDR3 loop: CASDSTNTGELFF. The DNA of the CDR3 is TGTGCCAGCGACAGCACGAACACCGGGGAGCTGTTTTTT.

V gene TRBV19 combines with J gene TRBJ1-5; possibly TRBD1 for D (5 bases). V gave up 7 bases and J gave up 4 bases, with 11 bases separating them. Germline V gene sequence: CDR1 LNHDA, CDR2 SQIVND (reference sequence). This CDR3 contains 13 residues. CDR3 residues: CASTGHLNQPQHF. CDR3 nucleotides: TGTGCCAGTACAGGACATTTAAATCAGCCCCAGCATTTT.

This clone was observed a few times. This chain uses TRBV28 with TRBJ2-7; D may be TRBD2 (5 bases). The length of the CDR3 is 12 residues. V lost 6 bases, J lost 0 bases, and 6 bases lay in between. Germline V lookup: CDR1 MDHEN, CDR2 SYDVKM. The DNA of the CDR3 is TGTGCCAGCAGGGGGAGCTCCTACGAGCAGTACTTC. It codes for CASRGSSYEQYF.

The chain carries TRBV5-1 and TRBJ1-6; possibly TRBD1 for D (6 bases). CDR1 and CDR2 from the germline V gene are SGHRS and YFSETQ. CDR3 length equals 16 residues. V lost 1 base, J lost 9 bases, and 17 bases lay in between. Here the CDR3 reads CASSLMSGQGTSPLHF. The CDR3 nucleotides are TGCGCCAGCAGCTTGATGTCCGGGCAGGGGACTTCACCCCTCCACTTT.

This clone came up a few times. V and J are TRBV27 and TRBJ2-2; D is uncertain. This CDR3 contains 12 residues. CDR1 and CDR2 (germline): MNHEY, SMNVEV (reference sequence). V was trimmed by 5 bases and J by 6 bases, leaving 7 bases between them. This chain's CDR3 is CASSPQSGELFF. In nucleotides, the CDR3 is TGTGCCAGCAGTCCTCAGTCCGGGGAGCTGTTTTTT.

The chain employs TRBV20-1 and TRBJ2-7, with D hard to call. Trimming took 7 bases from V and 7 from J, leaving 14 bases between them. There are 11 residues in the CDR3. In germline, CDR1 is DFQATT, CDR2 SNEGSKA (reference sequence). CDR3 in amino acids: CSEKLMGEQYF. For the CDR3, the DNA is TGCAGTGAGAAACTAATGGGTGAGCAGTACTTC.

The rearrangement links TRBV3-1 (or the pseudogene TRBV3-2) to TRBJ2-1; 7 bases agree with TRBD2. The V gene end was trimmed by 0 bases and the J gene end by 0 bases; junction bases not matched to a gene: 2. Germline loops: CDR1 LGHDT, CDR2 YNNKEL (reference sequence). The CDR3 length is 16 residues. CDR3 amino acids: CASSQEGGSSYNEQFF. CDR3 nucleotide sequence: TGTGCCAGCAGCCAAGAGGGAGGGAGCTCCTACAATGAGCAGTTCTTC.

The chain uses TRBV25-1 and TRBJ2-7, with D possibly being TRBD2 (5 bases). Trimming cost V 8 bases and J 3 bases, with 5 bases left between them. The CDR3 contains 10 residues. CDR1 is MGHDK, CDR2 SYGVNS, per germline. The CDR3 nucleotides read TGTGCCAGCGGGAGCTACGAGCAGTACTTC. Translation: CASGSYEQYF.

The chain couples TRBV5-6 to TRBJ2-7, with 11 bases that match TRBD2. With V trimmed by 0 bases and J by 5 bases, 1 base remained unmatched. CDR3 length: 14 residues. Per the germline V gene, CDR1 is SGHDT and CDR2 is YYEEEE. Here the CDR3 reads CASSLGLAGHEQYF. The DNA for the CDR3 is TGTGCCAGCAGCTTGGGACTAGCGGGACACGAGCAGTACTTC.

The CDR3 nucleotides read TGTGCCAGCAGTCTCCAACGTGCGGGGATTGGGGCCAAAAACATTCAGTACTTC. Its translation is CASSLQRAGIGAKNIQYF. The V and J genes are TRBV28 and TRBJ2-4; D is perhaps TRBD2 (6 bases). CDR1 is MDHEN and CDR2 is SYDVKM in the germline V gene. The CDR3 spans 18 residues. Trimming shortened V by 5 bases and J by 1 base, and 21 bases separated the two germline ends.

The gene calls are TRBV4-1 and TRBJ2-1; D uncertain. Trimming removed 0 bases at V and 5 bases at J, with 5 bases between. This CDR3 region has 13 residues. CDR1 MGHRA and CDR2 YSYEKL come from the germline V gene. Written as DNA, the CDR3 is TGCGCCAGCAGCCAAGATAAAAACAATGAGCAGTTCTTC. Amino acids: CASSQDKNNEQFF.

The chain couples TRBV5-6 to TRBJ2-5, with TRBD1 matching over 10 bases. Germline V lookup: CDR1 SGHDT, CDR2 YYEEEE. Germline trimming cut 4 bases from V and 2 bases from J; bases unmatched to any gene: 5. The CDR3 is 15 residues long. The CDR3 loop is CASSLPDRGQETQYF. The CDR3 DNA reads TGTGCCAGCAGCCTCCCGGACAGGGGGCAAGAGACCCAGTACTTC.

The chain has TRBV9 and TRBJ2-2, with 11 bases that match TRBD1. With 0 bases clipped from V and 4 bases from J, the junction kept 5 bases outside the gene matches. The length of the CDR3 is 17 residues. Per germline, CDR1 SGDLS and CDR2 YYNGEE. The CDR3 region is CASSVGDRGFGTGELFF. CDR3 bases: TGTGCCAGCAGCGTAGGGGACAGGGGGTTTGGCACCGGGGAGCTGTTTTTT.

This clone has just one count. The CDR3 is CASRRGGINEQFF. DNA of the CDR3: TGTGCCAGCAGACGAGGAGGGATCAATGAGCAGTTCTTC. The chain has TRBV7-2 and TRBJ2-1; a possible D gene is TRBD2 (6 bases). The CDR3 consists of 13 residues. V was pared by 6 bases and J by 6 bases, with 12 bases between. CDR1 and CDR2 from the germline V gene are SGHTA and FQGNSA.

The CDR3 nucleotides are TGCGCCAGCAGCCAAAAAACAGGGGGTCTAATGAACACTGAAGCTTTCTTT. It is translated as CASSQKTGGLMNTEAFF. The chain carries TRBV4-3 and TRBJ1-1, with TRBD1 matching over 8 bases. From germline, CDR1 is LGHNA and CDR2 YSLEER. V shed 2 bases and J 0 bases; nucleotides not matched to a gene: 8. There are 17 residues in the CDR3.

The CDR3 bases are TGTGCCAGCTCACCAGCGTCGGGAGAGGACACTGAAGCTTTCTTT. The encoded protein is CASSPASGEDTEAFF. The V gene is TRBV18, the J gene TRBJ1-1; D ambiguous. This CDR3 region has 15 residues. Germline lookup yields CDR1 KGHSH and CDR2 LQKENI. The V end was cut by 2 bases, the J end by 3 bases, with 13 bases between.

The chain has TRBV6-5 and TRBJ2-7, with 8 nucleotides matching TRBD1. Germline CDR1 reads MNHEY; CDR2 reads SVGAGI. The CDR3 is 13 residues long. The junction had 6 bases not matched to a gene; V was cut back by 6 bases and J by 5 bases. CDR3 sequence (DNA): TGTGCCAGCAGCAAGGACAGGGTCAACGAGCAGTACTTC. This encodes CASSKDRVNEQYF.

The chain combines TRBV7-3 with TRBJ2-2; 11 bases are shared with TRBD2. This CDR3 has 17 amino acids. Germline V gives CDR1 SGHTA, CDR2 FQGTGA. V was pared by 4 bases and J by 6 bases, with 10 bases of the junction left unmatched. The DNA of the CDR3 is TGTGCCAGCAGCTGGGGTCTGCGGGGACTAGCGGCCGGGGAGCTGTTTTTT. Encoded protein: CASSWGLRGLAAGELFF.

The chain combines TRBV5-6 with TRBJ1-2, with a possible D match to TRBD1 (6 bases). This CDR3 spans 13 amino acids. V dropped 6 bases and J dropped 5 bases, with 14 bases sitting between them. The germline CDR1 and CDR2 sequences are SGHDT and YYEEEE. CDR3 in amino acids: CASTLGRGYGYTF. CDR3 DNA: TGTGCCAGCACCCTCGGAAGGGGGTATGGCTACACCTTC.

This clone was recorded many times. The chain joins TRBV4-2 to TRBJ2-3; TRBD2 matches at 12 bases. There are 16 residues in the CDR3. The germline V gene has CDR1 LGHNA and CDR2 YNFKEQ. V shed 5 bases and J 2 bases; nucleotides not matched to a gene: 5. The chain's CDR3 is CASSSTSGRLTDTQYF. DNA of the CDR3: TGTGCCAGCAGCTCTACTAGCGGGAGGCTCACAGATACGCAGTATTTT.

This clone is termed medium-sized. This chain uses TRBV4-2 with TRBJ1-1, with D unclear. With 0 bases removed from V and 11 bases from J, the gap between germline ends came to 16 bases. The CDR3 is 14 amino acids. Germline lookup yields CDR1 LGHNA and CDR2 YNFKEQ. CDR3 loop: CASSQDREASRAFF. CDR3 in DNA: TGTGCCAGCAGCCAAGACCGGGAGGCCTCGCGGGCTTTCTTT.